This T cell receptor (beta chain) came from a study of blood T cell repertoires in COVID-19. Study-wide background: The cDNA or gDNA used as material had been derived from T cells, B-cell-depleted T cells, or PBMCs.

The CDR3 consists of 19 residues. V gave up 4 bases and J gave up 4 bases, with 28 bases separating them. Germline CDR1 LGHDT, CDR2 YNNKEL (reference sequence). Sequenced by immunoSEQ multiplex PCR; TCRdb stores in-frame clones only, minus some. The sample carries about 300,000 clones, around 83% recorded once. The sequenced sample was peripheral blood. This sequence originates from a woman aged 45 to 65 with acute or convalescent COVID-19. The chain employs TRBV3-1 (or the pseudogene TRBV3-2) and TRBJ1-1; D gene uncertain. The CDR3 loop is CASSPPPRTRDDEATEAFF. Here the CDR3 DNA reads TGTGCCAGCAGCCCTCCCCCCCGGACTAGGGATGACGAGGCCACTGAAGCTTTCTTT.